Listed here is a single TCR beta chain. Assay: immunoSEQ multiplex PCR; the TCRdb copy retains only in-frame clones and omits some. Here the sample spans about 110,000 clones, roughly 90% being singletons. The data were obtained in a study of control samples from healthy donors and cancer patients. The trim removed 3 bases at V and 6 bases at J, leaving 11 bases unmatched. This CDR3 is 16 amino acids long. Per the germline V gene, CDR1 is SGHRS and CDR2 is YFSETQ. The TCR comes from a woman in her fifties or sixties with lung cancer. The gene calls are TRBV5-1 and TRBJ1-4, with 7 bases that match TRBD1. Sequencing used PBMCs. CDR3 in DNA: TGCGCCAGCAGCTCTAGCGGTAGGGGGCGCGATGAAAAACTGTTTTTT. This sequence encodes CASSSSGRGRDEKLFF.